The 2 T cell receptor beta chains below come from one sample, sequenced in a study of T cell responses to AZD1222 COVID-19 vaccine (dated by TCRdb to about 2021). Interpreted using the paper, the time point label stands for: about 28 days (+/-7) after the second vaccine dose. The library relied on the immunoSEQ multiplex PCR assay. TCRdb limited this immuneACCESS table to in-frame rearrangements with V and J called. A share of clones is missing; checked studies link under half to unresolved V genes, and the rest is unexplained. This sample is represented by under 170,000 clones; more than 85% of them were singletons. Of the sample, approximately 3.4% falls within the top ten clones. The material was peripheral blood, obtained 28 days after the second AZD1222 dose. Every receptor here comes from an adult who received the AZD1222 COVID-19 vaccine.

The V call is TRBV5-1, the J call TRBJ1-6, with TRBD1 identical over 8 bases. Trimming took 6 bases from V and 7 from J; bases not matched to a gene: 3. This CDR3 has 13 residues. Germline CDR1 SGHRS, CDR2 YFSETQ. The CDR3 is CASKGQENSPLHF. As DNA, the CDR3 is TGCGCCAGCAAGGGACAGGAGAATTCACCCCTCCACTTT.

A single count supports this clone. Sequence at one end of the junction differs from germline and may be a read error. CDR3 sequence reads: CSVLSTVPGIF. CDR3 DNA: TGCAGCGTTCTCTCGACAGTCCCAGGGATCTTT. The chain uses TRBV29-1 and TRBJ1-1; D is possibly TRBD1 (5 bases). The CDR3 spans 11 residues. The germline CDR1 and CDR2 sequences are SQVTM and ANQGSEA. The full variable domain, rest sourced from reference TRBV29-1 and TRBJ1-1, is SAVISQKPSRDICQRGTSLTIQCQVDSQVTMMFWYRQQPGQSLTLIATANQGSEATYESGFVIDKFPISRPNLTFSTLTVSNMSPEDSSIYLCSVLSTVPGIFGQGTRLTVV.